The 26 T cell receptor beta chains in this list originate from one sample, sequenced in a study of read filtering for tumor transcriptome and immune sequencing. The library was built from around 380 ng RNA with molecular barcoded adaptors for alpha/delta and beta/gamma chains. TCRdb reprocessed the reads with MiXCR, giving one entry per CDR3 protein. The profile shows 120,000 or so distinct CDR3 sequences, roughly 13% of them singletons. The sequenced sample consisted of a population of CD138-negative cells sorted from bone marrow. The receptors originated from a donor aged 40 or over with multiple myeloma.

A single count supports this clonotype. The rearrangement joins TRBV27 to TRBJ1-1, with TRBD1 matching over 9 bases. V was clipped by 2 bases and J by 4 bases; unmatched bases: 11. The CDR3 runs 17 residues. Germline V gives CDR1 MNHEY, CDR2 SMNVEV (reference sequence). Here the CDR3 reads CASSLRGTGTLSTEAFF. CDR3 nucleotide sequence: TGTGCCAGCAGTTTAAGAGGGACAGGGACCCTGTCCACTGAAGCTTTCTTT.

This clonotype came up many times. This chain connects TRBV18 to TRBJ1-4, with TRBD1 matching 7 bases. The CDR3 has 15 residues. Germline CDR1 is KGHSH and CDR2 is LQKENI. With 1 base clipped from V and 6 bases from J, the junction kept 5 bases outside the gene matches. The DNA for the CDR3 is TGTGCCAGCTCACCACTGCAAGGGGGCGATGAAAAACTGTTTTTT. It translates to CASSPLQGGDEKLFF.

This clonotype was found a few times. The chain has TRBV2 and TRBJ2-3; 8 bases map to TRBD1. The CDR3 runs 16 residues. V was clipped by 7 bases and J by 11 bases; unmatched bases: 20. Germline assignment: CDR1 SNHLY and CDR2 FYNNEI. The CDR3 sequence is CASIPLGDRNSIGQYF. CDR3 nucleotide sequence: TGTGCCAGCATTCCGCTGGGGGACAGGAACAGCATAGGGCAGTATTTT.

This clonotype was seen more than once but under ten times. The CDR3 loop is CASSPPGTSRDTQYF. The CDR3, as DNA: TGTGCCAGCAGCCCTCCCGGGACTAGTCGGGATACGCAGTATTTT. V is TRBV9 and J is TRBJ2-3; 8 positions agree with TRBD2. Trimming at V came to 4 bases and at J to 6 bases, leaving 10 bases not matched to a gene. Germline-derived CDR1 and CDR2 are SGDLS and YYNGEE. This CDR3 spans 15 amino acids.

This clonotype was found many times. J is TRBJ2-7 and V is TRBV2; D not certain. The CDR3 spans 13 residues. The ends were cut back, 2 bases at V and 1 base at J, with 6 bases in the middle. Germline CDR1 SNHLY, CDR2 FYNNEI. CDR3 sequence (DNA): TGTGCCAGCAGTGAACAGGAATCCTACGAGCAGTACTTC. Translating gives CASSEQESYEQYF.

This clonotype was picked up many times. The chain links TRBV5-1 to TRBJ2-3; possible D gene TRBD1, 7 bases. This CDR3 region has 14 residues. The germline CDR1 and CDR2 sequences are SGHRS and YFSETQ. The V end was cut by 4 bases, the J end by 3 bases, with 12 bases between. DNA for the CDR3: TGCGCCAGCAGCCCAGGGGGGCGGACAGATACGCAGTATTTT. Protein product: CASSPGGRTDTQYF.

This clonotype was seen ten or more times. The V call is TRBV5-1, the J call TRBJ2-5, with 7 bases matching TRBD2. The CDR3 is 14 residues long. Per germline, CDR1 SGHRS and CDR2 YFSETQ. V shed 0 bases, J shed 1 base, and the junction held 0 bases outside the gene matches. This CDR3 is CASSLAGGQETQYF. CDR3 coding DNA: TGCGCCAGCAGCTTGGCGGGGGGCCAAGAGACCCAGTACTTC.

This clonotype was seen at least ten times. In nucleotides, the CDR3 is TGTGCCAGCTCACCCCCGGGGGGCGGAAAGGCCTACAATGAGCAGTTCTTC. Translated, it gives CASSPPGGGKAYNEQFF. V gene TRBV18 combines with J gene TRBJ2-1; TRBD2 might be the D (7 bases). Per the germline V gene, CDR1 is KGHSH and CDR2 is LQKENI. The CDR3 covers 17 residues. The V gene lost 3 bases and the J gene lost 2 bases, with 17 bases spanning the gap.

A word on this clonotype: A much more abundant neighbour one base away suggests this may be a read error. As the CDR3 is not closed by the conserved phenylalanine or tryptophan, this likely results from a read error. The chain links TRBV20-1 to TRBJ2-3, with 10 positions matching TRBD2. This CDR3 comprises 15 residues. Germline loops: CDR1 DFQATT, CDR2 SNEGSKA (reference sequence). With V trimmed by 6 bases and J by 3 bases, 9 bases remained unmatched. In DNA, the CDR3 is TGCAGTGCCACGCGACTAGCGGGTGTTACAGATACGCAGTATCTT. Its protein product is CSATRLAGVTDTQYL.

This clonotype was observed many times. CDR3 loop: CSATVSTNEKLFF. CDR3 DNA: TGCAGCGCCACGGTTTCAACTAATGAAAAACTGTTTTTT. The chain carries TRBV29-1 and TRBJ1-4; D remains ambiguous. This CDR3 comprises 13 residues. Trimming took 7 bases from V and 0 from J, leaving 9 bases between them. Germline V CDR1 and CDR2: SQVTM, ANQGSEA.

The rearrangement uses TRBV19 and TRBJ1-5; D perhaps matches TRBD1 (6 bases). The CDR3 is made up of 15 amino acids. V was cut by 3 bases and J by 6 bases, with 15 bases left in between. The germline gives CDR1 LNHDA, CDR2 SQIVND (reference sequence). The CDR3 nucleotides are TGTGCCAGTAGTATCAACAGGGAAACGAGTCAGCCCCAGCATTTT. It is translated as CASSINRETSQPQHF.

This clonotype has a count of ten or more. V usage is TRBV20-1 and J usage is TRBJ1-1, with unresolved D. The CDR3 loop spans 14 amino acids. V dropped 0 bases and J dropped 4 bases, with 12 bases sitting between them. Germline CDR1 is DFQATT and CDR2 is SNEGSKA (reference sequence). The CDR3 region has the DNA TGCAGTGCTAGAGACCCTCAGAGGAGCACTGAAGCTTTCTTT. Protein sequence: CSARDPQRSTEAFF.

This clonotype came up many times. The chain is built from TRBV5-6 and TRBJ2-5; D is unresolved. Germline values: CDR1 SGHDT, CDR2 YYEEEE. This CDR3 has 16 amino acids. V lost 0 bases, J lost 0 bases, and 12 bases lay in between. This CDR3 is CASSLGTPADQETQYF. CDR3 nucleotides: TGTGCCAGCAGCTTGGGGACCCCGGCGGACCAAGAGACCCAGTACTTC.

The V gene is TRBV3-1, the J gene TRBJ2-5, with a tentative D call TRBD2 (5 bases). Per germline, CDR1 LGHDT and CDR2 YNNKEL (reference sequence). The CDR3 sequence is 15 residues long. Trimming removed 0 bases at V and 7 bases at J, with 15 bases between. In nucleotides, the CDR3 is TGTGCCAGCAGCCAAGATGAGGGATTCGGCCCGACCCAGTACTTC. It yields the protein CASSQDEGFGPTQYF.

This chain uses TRBV29-1 with TRBJ2-2; 8 nucleotides line up with TRBD1. V gave up 2 bases and J gave up 0 bases; unmatched junction bases: 5. Germline V gene data show CDR1 as SQVTM and CDR2 as ANQGSEA. This CDR3 region has 16 residues. CDR3 in DNA: TGCAGCGTTGAAAACAGGGGGAGAACGAACACCGGGGAGCTGTTTTTT. Translated: CSVENRGRTNTGELFF.

For this clonotype: This sequence may be a read error, since a much larger clone differs from it by one base. This rearrangement joins TRBV6-1 to TRBJ2-2, with TRBD2 as a possible D gene (6 bases). The V end was cut by 6 bases, the J end by 6 bases, with 11 bases between. This CDR3 contains 13 residues. From germline, CDR1 is MNHNS and CDR2 SASEGT. The CDR3 sequence: CASSFREAGELFF. The CDR3 DNA reads TGTGCCAGCAGCTTCAGGGAGGCCGGGGAGCTGTTTTTT.

As regards this clonotype: A much larger clone lies a single base off, so this may be a read error. The chain uses TRBV27 and TRBJ2-5; D call uncertain. CDR1 and CDR2 from the germline V gene are MNHEY and SMNVEV (reference sequence). CDR3 length: 14 amino acids. The V end was cut by 10 bases, the J end by 5 bases, with 20 bases between. CDR3 sequence (DNA): TGTGCCAACTCTCTTGGGTCCCTCGGCGAGACCCAGTACTTC. It encodes CANSLGSLGETQYF.

A few counts support this clonotype. A much larger clone lies a single base off, so this may be a read error. The V call is TRBV29-1, the J call TRBJ2-1; perhaps TRBD2 as D (5 bases). The CDR3 loop spans 12 amino acids. V was cut by 4 bases and J by 6 bases, with 10 bases left in between. Per germline, CDR1 SQVTM and CDR2 ANQGSEA. CDR3 amino acids: CSVVPDSNEQFF. CDR3 in DNA: TGCAGCGTTGTTCCGGACTCCAATGAGCAGTTCTTC.

This clonotype was picked up many times. This chain links TRBV4-1 with TRBJ2-1; tentative D call: TRBD2 (7 bases). Germline V gene data show CDR1 as MGHRA and CDR2 as YSYEKL. The CDR3 length is 16 residues. Trimming removed 4 bases at V and 2 bases at J, with 15 bases between. The chain's CDR3 is CASSPLGAGAYNEQFF. For the CDR3, the DNA is TGCGCCAGCAGCCCCCTGGGGGCGGGGGCCTACAATGAGCAGTTCTTC.

To note about this clonotype: This CDR3 fails to terminate in the conserved phenylalanine or tryptophan, so it likely reflects a read error. V is TRBV7-9 and J is TRBJ2-7; D unclear. This CDR3 region has 13 residues. V lost 1 base and J lost 2, with 6 bases in between. Germline V gene lookup returns CDR1 SEHNR and CDR2 FQNEAQ (reference sequence). The CDR3 bases are TGTGCCAGCAGCTTAGGTTCTGCCTACGAGCAGTACTCC. Translating gives CASSLGSAYEQYS.

In this sample, this clonotype turned up many times. This chain uses TRBV10-3 with TRBJ2-2; tentatively, D is TRBD1 or TRBD2 (5 bases each). Trimming shortened V by 0 bases and J by 4 bases, and 18 bases separated the two germline ends. Germline V lookup: CDR1 ENHRY, CDR2 SYGVKD. This CDR3 contains 18 residues. The CDR3 spells CAISESPGLPRGTGELFF. DNA of the CDR3: TGTGCCATCAGTGAGTCACCCGGGCTCCCGAGGGGCACCGGGGAGCTGTTTTTT.

The J gene is TRBJ2-2, the V gene TRBV5-1; D ambiguous. CDR3 length: 16 residues. Trimming cost V 2 bases and J 3 bases, with 14 bases left between them. The germline CDR1 and CDR2 sequences are SGHRS and YFSETQ. The CDR3 sequence: CASSLTPGRYTGELFF. CDR3 in DNA: TGCGCCAGCAGCTTAACACCCGGGCGGTACACCGGGGAGCTGTTTTTT. The whole variable domain, filled in from reference TRBV5-1 and TRBJ2-2, reads KAGVTQTPRYLIKTRGQQVTLSCSPISGHRSVSWYQQTPGQGLQFLFEYFSETQRNKGNFPGRFSGRQFSNSRSEMNVSTLELGDSALYLCASSLTPGRYTGELFFGEGSRLTVL.

Details on this clonotype: Since a much larger clone is just one base distant, this may be a read error. The CDR3 region is CASSAGQGVTEASF. The CDR3 DNA reads TGTGCCAGCAGCGCGGGACAGGGGGTCACTGAAGCTTCCTTT. The V gene is TRBV7-3, the J gene TRBJ1-1, with 11 positions matching TRBD1. The CDR3 is 14 amino acids. Germline values: CDR1 SGHTA, CDR2 FQGTGA.

Many counts were recorded for this clonotype. The V and J genes are TRBV4-1 and TRBJ2-7; possibly TRBD1 for D (7 bases). There are 17 residues in the CDR3. The V and J ends lost 3 bases and 2 bases respectively, with 20 bases between them. CDR1 is MGHRA and CDR2 is YSYEKL in the germline V gene. The CDR3 sequence: CASSQGSAGQRPYEQYF. In nucleotides, the CDR3 is TGCGCCAGCAGCCAGGGTTCCGCGGGACAGAGACCCTACGAGCAGTACTTC.

This clonotype came up many times. This chain uses TRBV19 with TRBJ2-2; D is ambiguous. V was trimmed by 4 bases and J by 11 bases, leaving 14 bases between them. The CDR3 covers 13 residues. Germline V CDR1 and CDR2: LNHDA, SQIVND (reference sequence). CDR3 residues: CASSTSRTSELFF. The DNA of the CDR3 is TGTGCCAGTAGTACCTCAAGGACGAGCGAGCTGTTTTTT.

About this clonotype itself: A clone one base away is much larger, so this may be a read error. CDR3: CASSTYDGPNSVAFF. The CDR3 DNA is TGCGCCAGCAGCACCTACGACGGACCGAACAGTGTAGCTTTCTTT. This chain links TRBV5-1 with TRBJ1-1, with D unclear. This CDR3 has 15 amino acids. Trimming took off 4 bases at V and 10 bases at J, with 23 bases between the two ends. Germline values: CDR1 SGHRS, CDR2 YFSETQ. Together with reference TRBV5-1 and TRBJ1-1, the CDR3 gives the full variable domain: KAGVTQTPRYLIKTRGQQVTLSCSPISGHRSVSWYQQTPGQGLQFLFEYFSETQRNKGNFPGRFSGRQFSNSRSEMNVSTLELGDSALYLCASSTYDGPNSVAFFGQGTRLTVV.